A selection of T cell receptor beta chains follows, all from one sample in a study of OX40 agonist ivuxolimab in advanced cancers. The table came from immunoSEQ multiplex PCR; TCRdb's copy has only in-frame clones and leaves some out. Of about 46,000 clones in the sample, around 91% were seen once. Source: CD4+ or CD8+ T cells sorted from blood, taken in a trial of the OX40 agonist ivuxolimab. Every receptor here comes from an adult with an advanced solid tumor such as melanoma, head and neck, liver or kidney cancer. CDR3s include the opening cysteine and the closing phenylalanine or tryptophan. Fields, in order: V gene, D gene, clone size, J gene, CDR3 protein, CDR3 DNA. A D gene is named only where the DNA matches it firmly. Part of the rows lack a size; the others show once, few, many or a class for expanded clones.

v_gene: TRBV19
d_gene: TRBD2
abundance: NA
j_gene: TRBJ2-1
CDR3aa: CASTSGGDEQFF
CDR3nt: TGTGCCAGTACTAGCGGGGGGGATGAGCAGTTCTTC

v_gene: TRBV7-6
d_gene: NA
abundance: NA
j_gene: TRBJ2-2
CDR3aa: CASSLSDAANTGELFF
CDR3nt: TGTGCCAGCAGCTTATCGGACGCCGCGAACACCGGGGAGCTGTTTTTT

v_gene: TRBV4-1
d_gene: NA
abundance: NA
j_gene: TRBJ2-7
CDR3aa: CASSRQTLYEQYF
CDR3nt: TGCGCCAGCAGCCGCCAAACACTCTACGAGCAGTACTTC

v_gene: TRBV28
d_gene: NA
abundance: NA
j_gene: TRBJ1-6
CDR3aa: CASSRLGINSPLHF
CDR3nt: TGTGCCAGCAGCCGGCTTGGCATCAATTCACCCCTCCACTTT

v_gene: TRBV28
d_gene: NA
abundance: NA
j_gene: TRBJ1-6
CDR3aa: CASSFPNSPLHF
CDR3nt: TGTGCCAGCAGTTTCCCCAATTCACCCCTCCACTTT

v_gene: TRBV29-1
d_gene: TRBD1
abundance: NA
j_gene: TRBJ2-1
CDR3aa: CSVTRSGTGGFNEQFF
CDR3nt: TGCAGCGTGACCCGGTCCGGGACAGGGGGCTTCAATGAGCAGTTCTTC

v_gene: TRBV11-2
d_gene: TRBD2
abundance: NA
j_gene: TRBJ2-7
CDR3aa: CASSSTGLAGSASHYEQYF
CDR3nt: TGTGCCAGCAGCTCGACGGGACTAGCGGGGAGCGCCTCCCACTACGAGCAGTACTTC

v_gene: TRBV30
d_gene: NA
abundance: NA
j_gene: TRBJ1-1
CDR3aa: CAWGDTTFTEAFF
CDR3nt: TGTGCCTGGGGGGACACTACCTTCACTGAAGCTTTCTTT

v_gene: TRBV19
d_gene: NA
abundance: NA
j_gene: TRBJ2-7
CDR3aa: CASSITGSTDYEQYF
CDR3nt: TGTGCCAGTAGTATTACAGGGAGTACGGACTACGAGCAGTACTTC

v_gene: TRBV5-6
d_gene: TRBD2
abundance: NA
j_gene: TRBJ2-7
CDR3aa: CASSWTSGREQYF
CDR3nt: TGTGCCAGCAGCTGGACTAGCGGGCGGGAGCAGTACTTC

v_gene: TRBV7-9
d_gene: NA
abundance: NA
j_gene: TRBJ2-7
CDR3aa: CASSLVGVHEQYF
CDR3nt: TGTGCCAGCAGCTTAGTTGGGGTCCACGAGCAGTACTTC

v_gene: TRBV15
d_gene: NA
abundance: NA
j_gene: TRBJ2-3
CDR3aa: CATSRVLGTDTQYF
CDR3nt: TGTGCCACCAGCAGGGTGTTAGGCACAGATACGCAGTATTTT

v_gene: TRBV9
d_gene: TRBD1
abundance: NA
j_gene: TRBJ2-1
CDR3aa: CASSSRTGLSYNEQFF
CDR3nt: TGTGCCAGCAGCTCTCGGACAGGGCTCTCCTACAATGAGCAGTTCTTC

v_gene: TRBV30
d_gene: TRBD1
abundance: NA
j_gene: TRBJ2-7
CDR3aa: CAFGTGLGGYEQYF
CDR3nt: TGTGCCTTCGGGACAGGTTTGGGGGGCTACGAGCAGTACTTC

v_gene: TRBV11-2
d_gene: NA
abundance: NA
j_gene: TRBJ2-1
CDR3aa: CASSLVYNEQFF
CDR3nt: TGTGCCAGCAGCTTGGTCTACAATGAGCAGTTCTTC

v_gene: TRBV10-2
d_gene: NA
abundance: NA
j_gene: TRBJ1-2
CDR3aa: CASSEEANGYTF
CDR3nt: TGCGCCAGCAGTGAGGAGGCCAACGGCTACACCTTC

v_gene: TRBV4-2
d_gene: NA
abundance: NA
j_gene: TRBJ2-3
CDR3aa: CASSQEDGADTQYF
CDR3nt: TGTGCCAGCAGCCAGGAAGACGGAGCAGATACGCAGTATTTT

v_gene: TRBV5-6
d_gene: NA
abundance: NA
j_gene: TRBJ2-7
CDR3aa: CASSLAFGYEQYF
CDR3nt: TGTGCCAGCAGCTTGGCCTTCGGATACGAGCAGTACTTC

v_gene: TRBV7-9
d_gene: NA
abundance: once
j_gene: TRBJ2-2
CDR3aa: CASSWGPTHTGELFF
CDR3nt: TGTGCCAGCAGCTGGGGACCGACCCACACCGGGGAGCTGTTTTTT

v_gene: TRBV19
d_gene: NA
abundance: NA
j_gene: TRBJ1-4
CDR3aa: CASSFEGPNEKLFF
CDR3nt: TGTGCCAGTTCTTTTGAGGGCCCTAATGAAAAACTGTTTTTT

v_gene: TRBV6-1
d_gene: NA
abundance: NA
j_gene: TRBJ2-3
CDR3aa: CASSEVGQTTDTQYF
CDR3nt: TGTGCCAGCAGTGAAGTGGGCCAGACCACAGATACGCAGTATTTT

v_gene: TRBV2
d_gene: NA
abundance: NA
j_gene: TRBJ1-5
CDR3aa: CASSEKDTYSNQPQHF
CDR3nt: TGTGCCAGCAGTGAAAAGGACACTTATAGCAATCAGCCCCAGCATTTT

v_gene: TRBV13
d_gene: NA
abundance: NA
j_gene: TRBJ2-7
CDR3aa: CASSLGLENSYEQYF
CDR3nt: TGTGCCAGCAGCTTAGGCCTGGAAAATTCCTACGAGCAGTACTTC

v_gene: TRBV29-1
d_gene: NA
abundance: NA
j_gene: TRBJ2-2
CDR3aa: CSVEGGGELFF
CDR3nt: TGCAGCGTTGAGGGCGGTGGGGAGCTGTTTTTT

v_gene: TRBV7-2
d_gene: TRBD1
abundance: NA
j_gene: TRBJ2-7
CDR3aa: CASSWPGQGFDEQYF
CDR3nt: TGTGCCAGCAGCTGGCCCGGACAGGGGTTCGACGAGCAGTACTTC

v_gene: TRBV7-8
d_gene: NA
abundance: NA
j_gene: TRBJ1-6
CDR3aa: CASSLAGGSEWYNSPLHF
CDR3nt: TGTGCCAGCAGCTTAGCAGGGGGGTCGGAGTGGTATAATTCACCCCTCCACTTT

v_gene: TRBV9
d_gene: TRBD1
abundance: NA
j_gene: TRBJ2-3
CDR3aa: CASSDPGTGSVDTQYF
CDR3nt: TGTGCCAGCAGCGACCCCGGGACAGGGTCTGTAGATACGCAGTATTTT

v_gene: TRBV7-7
d_gene: TRBD2
abundance: NA
j_gene: TRBJ2-5
CDR3aa: CASSPGTSGSTETQYF
CDR3nt: TGTGCCAGCAGCCCAGGGACTAGCGGGAGTACAGAGACCCAGTACTTC

v_gene: TRBV6-5
d_gene: NA
abundance: NA
j_gene: TRBJ1-2
CDR3aa: CASSYGGHYGYTF
CDR3nt: TGTGCCAGCAGTTACGGGGGGCACTATGGCTACACCTTC

v_gene: TRBV9
d_gene: TRBD1
abundance: NA
j_gene: TRBJ2-1
CDR3aa: CASSAPDRAEGNEQFF
CDR3nt: TGTGCCAGCAGCGCCCCGGACAGGGCCGAGGGCAATGAGCAGTTCTTC

v_gene: TRBV19
d_gene: TRBD1
abundance: NA
j_gene: TRBJ2-7
CDR3aa: CASSTGQGPYEQYF
CDR3nt: TGTGCCAGTAGTACGGGACAGGGGCCCTACGAGCAGTACTTC

v_gene: TRBV7-8
d_gene: NA
abundance: once
j_gene: TRBJ2-7
CDR3aa: CASSLSQGYEQYF
CDR3nt: TGTGCCAGCAGCTTATCACAGGGCTACGAGCAGTACTTC

v_gene: TRBV19
d_gene: TRBD2
abundance: NA
j_gene: TRBJ2-1
CDR3aa: CASSIVLADKQFF
CDR3nt: TGTGCCAGTAGTATAGTACTAGCGGACAAGCAGTTCTTC

v_gene: TRBV9
d_gene: NA
abundance: once
j_gene: TRBJ2-1
CDR3aa: CASSAPSGARDEQFF
CDR3nt: TGTGCCAGCAGCGCACCCTCGGGGGCCAGGGATGAGCAGTTCTTC

v_gene: TRBV5-6
d_gene: NA
abundance: NA
j_gene: TRBJ2-7
CDR3aa: CASSLYRKNSYEQYF
CDR3nt: TGTGCCAGCAGCTTGTACAGGAAAAACTCCTACGAGCAGTACTTC

v_gene: TRBV27
d_gene: TRBD1
abundance: once
j_gene: TRBJ2-1
CDR3aa: CASSLSFRDRGYNEQFF
CDR3nt: TGTGCCAGCAGTTTATCCTTCCGGGACAGGGGCTACAATGAGCAGTTCTTC

v_gene: TRBV21-1
d_gene: NA
abundance: NA
j_gene: TRBJ2-4
CDR3aa: CASSKSKAKNIQYF
CDR3nt: TGTGCCAGCAGCAAGTCAAAAGCCAAAAACATTCAGTACTTC

v_gene: TRBV5-1
d_gene: NA
abundance: NA
j_gene: TRBJ2-1
CDR3aa: CASLEYLGNEQFF
CDR3nt: TGCGCCAGCCTAGAATATTTGGGCAATGAGCAGTTCTTC

v_gene: TRBV4-3
d_gene: TRBD1
abundance: NA
j_gene: TRBJ1-5
CDR3aa: CASSQYYSRGPNQPQHF
CDR3nt: TGCGCCAGCAGCCAATACTACTCGAGGGGGCCGAATCAGCCCCAGCATTTT

v_gene: TRBV27
d_gene: TRBD1
abundance: NA
j_gene: TRBJ1-1
CDR3aa: CASRRQGTEAFF
CDR3nt: TGTGCCAGCAGGCGACAGGGCACTGAAGCTTTCTTT

v_gene: TRBV28
d_gene: NA
abundance: NA
j_gene: TRBJ2-4
CDR3aa: CASSIQLAKNIQYF
CDR3nt: TGTGCCAGCAGTATACAGTTAGCCAAAAACATTCAGTACTTC

v_gene: TRBV30
d_gene: NA
abundance: once
j_gene: TRBJ1-2
CDR3aa: CAWRVGGGYTF
CDR3nt: TGTGCCTGGAGGGTCGGGGGGGGCTACACCTTC

v_gene: TRBV11-3
d_gene: TRBD1
abundance: NA
j_gene: TRBJ2-3
CDR3aa: CASSPGDRVGGDTQYF
CDR3nt: TGTGCCAGCAGCCCCGGGGACAGGGTAGGTGGAGATACGCAGTATTTT

v_gene: TRBV15
d_gene: NA
abundance: NA
j_gene: TRBJ1-1
CDR3aa: CATSREAGAEAFF
CDR3nt: TGTGCCACCAGCAGGGAAGCCGGAGCTGAAGCTTTCTTT

v_gene: TRBV7-3
d_gene: TRBD1
abundance: NA
j_gene: TRBJ1-2
CDR3aa: CASSSGQGDPNLYGYTF
CDR3nt: TGTGCCAGCAGCTCGGGACAGGGGGACCCAAACCTCTATGGCTACACCTTC

v_gene: TRBV5-6
d_gene: TRBD2
abundance: once
j_gene: TRBJ2-1
CDR3aa: CASSGTSGSFSYNEQFF
CDR3nt: TGTGCCAGCAGCGGGACTAGCGGGAGCTTCTCCTACAATGAGCAGTTCTTC